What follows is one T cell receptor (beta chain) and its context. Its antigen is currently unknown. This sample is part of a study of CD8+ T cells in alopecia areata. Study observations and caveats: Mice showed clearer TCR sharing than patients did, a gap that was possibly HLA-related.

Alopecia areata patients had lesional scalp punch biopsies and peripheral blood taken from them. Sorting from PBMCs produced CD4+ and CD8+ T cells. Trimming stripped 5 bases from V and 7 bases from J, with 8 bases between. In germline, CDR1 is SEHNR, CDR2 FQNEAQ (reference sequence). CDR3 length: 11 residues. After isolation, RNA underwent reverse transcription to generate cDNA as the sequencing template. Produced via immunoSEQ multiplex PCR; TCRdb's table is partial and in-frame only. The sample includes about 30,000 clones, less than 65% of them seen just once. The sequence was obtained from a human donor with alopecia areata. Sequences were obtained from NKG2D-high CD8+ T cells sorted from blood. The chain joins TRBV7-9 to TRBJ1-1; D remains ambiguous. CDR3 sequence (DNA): TGTGCCAGCAGCCAAGCCCATGAAGCTTTCTTT. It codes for CASSQAHEAFF.